These 29 T cell receptor beta chains were sequenced from one sample in a study of cytomegalovirus exposure and HLA in healthy donors. The primer mix had 60 Vbeta and 13 Jbeta primers. Profiling relied on immunoSEQ multiplex PCR, and the TCRdb table lists in-frame clones only, not all of them. This table has 100,000 to 150,000 clones, around 80% appearing once. The sequenced material came from PBMCs. The receptors derive from a woman aged 40 to 55 in good health and CMV-seronegative.

The chain joins TRBV5-1 to TRBJ2-2, with 8 bases lining up with TRBD1. This CDR3 comprises 16 residues. V trimming: 7 bases; J trimming: 7 bases; junction bases outside the gene matches: 15. CDR1 and CDR2 (germline): SGHRS, YFSETQ. CDR3 region: CASAPIYDRGVGELFF. In nucleotides, the CDR3 is TGCGCCAGCGCACCCATATACGACAGGGGAGTCGGGGAGCTGTTTTTT.

This clone turned up a few times. The chain uses TRBV28 and TRBJ1-1; tentatively, D is TRBD1 (5 bases). V shed 6 bases and J shed 0 bases, with 14 bases lying between them. CDR1 and CDR2 (germline): MDHEN, SYDVKM. The length of the CDR3 is 15 residues. The DNA for the CDR3 is TGTGCCAGCAGGGGGACGGGGGTTGTGAACACTGAAGCTTTCTTT. Translating it yields CASRGTGVVNTEAFF.

This clone was counted a few times. The gene calls are TRBV6-5 and TRBJ1-5; D gene unclear. Trimming stripped 3 bases from V and 3 bases from J, with 6 bases between. This CDR3 has 13 amino acids. Germline V gene sequence: CDR1 MNHEY, CDR2 SVGAGI. This CDR3 reads CASSYRDNQPQHF. CDR3 coding DNA: TGTGCCAGCAGTTATCGGGACAATCAGCCCCAGCATTTT.

The V and J genes are TRBV28 and TRBJ1-2; D gene uncertain. There are 13 residues in the CDR3. Germline V lookup: CDR1 MDHEN, CDR2 SYDVKM. The V end lost 3 bases, the J end lost 4 bases, and 9 bases lay between the germline ends. CDR3 coding DNA: TGTGCCAGCAGTTTTTCCGAGGCCTATGGCTACACCTTC. Translation gives CASSFSEAYGYTF.

The J gene is TRBJ2-7, the V gene TRBV6-1, with 9 bases matching TRBD1. V lost 8 bases to trimming and J lost 6 bases; unmatched junction nucleotides: 14. CDR1 is MNHNS, CDR2 SASEGT, per germline. The CDR3 length is 15 residues. The CDR3 coding sequence is TGTGCCAGCTACTCCAGAGGACAGGGGTCGGGCGAGCAGTACTTC. Amino acid sequence: CASYSRGQGSGEQYF.

The gene calls are TRBV7-6 and TRBJ2-2; 15 bases are a match to TRBD2. Germline loops: CDR1 SGHVS, CDR2 FNYEAQ. The CDR3 contains 15 residues. V shed 5 bases and J 6 bases; nucleotides not matched to a gene: 1. The CDR3 DNA reads TGTGCCAGCAGCAGGACTAGCGGGAGGGCCGGGGAGCTGTTTTTT. Translated: CASSRTSGRAGELFF.

This clone has only one observation. The CDR3 sequence: CASSGAEGTEAFF. CDR3 in DNA: TGCGCCAGCAGTGGGGCCGAGGGAACTGAAGCTTTCTTT. The chain carries TRBV10-2 and TRBJ1-1; D gene unclear. In germline, CDR1 is WSHSY, CDR2 SAAADI. There are 13 residues in the CDR3. V gave up 4 bases and J gave up 5 bases, with 11 bases separating them.

This clone was counted a single time. V is TRBV28 and J is TRBJ1-4; D perhaps matches TRBD1 (5 bases). Germline lookup yields CDR1 MDHEN and CDR2 SYDVKM. V was trimmed by 3 bases and J by 3 bases, leaving 14 bases between them. CDR3 length: 16 amino acids. The CDR3 here is CASSFWGRLANEKLFF. CDR3 DNA: TGTGCCAGCAGTTTCTGGGGCAGGTTAGCTAATGAAAAACTGTTTTTT.

This chain uses TRBV4-2 with TRBJ2-3; D possibly corresponds to TRBD1 (5 bases). This CDR3 is built from 15 residues. The ends were cut back, 1 base at V and 1 base at J, with 9 bases in the middle. Germline CDR1 LGHNA, CDR2 YNFKEQ. The CDR3 region has the DNA TGTGCCAGCAGCCAAGTAGGGGAAGGCACAGATACGCAGTATTTT. Protein product: CASSQVGEGTDTQYF.

The J gene is TRBJ2-7, the V gene TRBV5-1; 7 bases align to TRBD1. Germline V gene data show CDR1 as SGHRS and CDR2 as YFSETQ. CDR3 size: 12 residues. Trimming at V came to 0 bases and at J to 6 bases, leaving 0 bases not matched to a gene. The CDR3 DNA reads TGCGCCAGCAGCTTGGCAGGGGGCGAGCAGTACTTC. It specifies CASSLAGGEQYF. Using reference TRBV5-1 and TRBJ2-7 for the parts outside the CDR3, the full variable domain is KAGVTQTPRYLIKTRGQQVTLSCSPISGHRSVSWYQQTPGQGLQFLFEYFSETQRNKGNFPGRFSGRQFSNSRSEMNVSTLELGDSALYLCASSLAGGEQYFGPGTRLTVT.

The chain has TRBV7-6 and TRBJ2-3; TRBD2 agrees at 9 bases. The CDR3 has 17 residues. V trimming: 1 base; J trimming: 2 bases; junction bases outside the gene matches: 7. Germline lookup yields CDR1 SGHVS and CDR2 FNYEAQ. The DNA of the CDR3 is TGTGCCAGCAGCTTAGTTGTAGCGGGAGCTTTCACAGATACGCAGTATTTT. As protein: CASSLVVAGAFTDTQYF.

The rearrangement joins TRBV7-9 to TRBJ2-7; 8 nucleotides agree with TRBD2. Trimming cost V 5 bases and J 6 bases; bases outside gene matches: 12. Germline assignment: CDR1 SEHNR and CDR2 FQNEAQ (reference sequence). CDR3 size: 15 residues. CDR3 in DNA: TGTGCCAGCAGCAAAGGACTAGCCCCCTTCGGCGAGCAGTACTTC. Translating it yields CASSKGLAPFGEQYF.

The rearrangement links TRBV7-9 to TRBJ1-1; no clear D. The CDR3 contains 12 residues. CDR1 and CDR2 (germline): SEHNR, FQNEAQ (reference sequence). Trimming left V 5 bases short and J 5 bases short, with 9 bases between. The CDR3 DNA reads as TGTGCCAGCAGCCGCCTCGAGACTGAAGCTTTCTTT. It specifies CASSRLETEAFF. The entire variable domain, with the rest obtained from reference TRBV7-9 and TRBJ1-1, is as follows: DTGVSQNPRHKITKRGQNVTFRCDPISEHNRLYWYRQTLGQGPEFLTYFQNEAQLEKSRLLSDRFSAERPKGSFSTLEIQRTEQGDSAMYLCASSRLETEAFFGQGTRLTVV.

This clone showed up just once. CDR3 protein: CASSLGGFTDTQYF. CDR3 DNA: TGCGCCAGCAGCTTAGGGGGATTCACAGATACGCAGTATTTT. The chain combines TRBV5-1 with TRBJ2-3, with D perhaps TRBD1 (6 bases). CDR1 SGHRS and CDR2 YFSETQ come from the germline V gene. The CDR3 covers 14 residues. With 2 bases removed from V and 2 bases from J, the gap between germline ends came to 9 bases.

This clone was seen once. The chain recombines TRBV29-1 with TRBJ1-2; D remains ambiguous. Deletions cut 4 bases from V and 4 bases from J, with 13 bases between. This CDR3 is built from 13 residues. Germline CDR1 reads SQVTM; CDR2 reads ANQGSEA. The CDR3 protein is CSVALGRTYGYTF. The CDR3 nucleotides are TGCAGCGTTGCCCTAGGGAGGACCTATGGCTACACCTTC.

Only one count was recorded for this clone. The chain links TRBV5-1 to TRBJ2-1; TRBD2 might be the D (6 bases). Trimming shortened V by 0 bases and J by 3 bases, and 13 bases separated the two germline ends. This CDR3 is 16 amino acids long. Germline V lookup: CDR1 SGHRS, CDR2 YFSETQ. As DNA, the CDR3 is TGCGCCAGCAGCTTGGCCGGCGGGGAGAACTACAATGAGCAGTTCTTC. Residues: CASSLAGGENYNEQFF.

V gene TRBV9 combines with J gene TRBJ1-3, with 9 bases lining up with TRBD1. J lost 4 bases, V lost 0 bases, and 5 bases had no gene match. Looked up from germline, CDR1 is SGDLS and CDR2 is YYNGEE. The CDR3 has 16 residues. The CDR3 DNA follows: TGTGCCAGCAGCGTAGATGGGACAGGGAAAGGAAACACCATATATTTT. It translates to CASSVDGTGKGNTIYF.

The rearrangement uses TRBV19 and TRBJ2-7; TRBD1 matches 10 bases. The CDR3 is 15 residues long. Germline V gene lookup returns CDR1 LNHDA and CDR2 SQIVND (reference sequence). V trimming: 5 bases; J trimming: 4 bases; junction bases outside the gene matches: 8. The CDR3 sequence: CASSLFDRGQYEQYF. CDR3 coding DNA: TGTGCCAGTAGTCTATTCGACAGGGGGCAGTACGAGCAGTACTTC.

The rearrangement joins TRBV12-5 to TRBJ2-5, with 9 bases that match TRBD2. V was clipped by 1 base and J by 1 base; unmatched bases: 4. Germline CDR1 is LGHNT and CDR2 is FRNRAP. The CDR3 has 16 residues. CDR3 loop: CASGLGLAGFQETQYF. CDR3 coding DNA: TGTGCTAGTGGTTTGGGTCTAGCGGGGTTCCAAGAGACCCAGTACTTC. Together with reference TRBV12-5 and TRBJ2-5, the CDR3 gives the full variable domain: DARVTQTPRHKVTEMGQEVTMRCQPILGHNTVFWYRQTMMQGLELLAYFRNRAPLDDSGMPKDRFSAEMPDATLATLKIQPSEPRDSAVYFCASGLGLAGFQETQYFGPGTRLLVL.

The J gene is TRBJ1-2, the V gene TRBV4-1, with a tentative D call TRBD1 (6 bases). The CDR3 sequence is 16 residues long. V lost 1 base to trimming and J lost 2 bases, with 14 bases between them. The germline gives CDR1 MGHRA, CDR2 YSYEKL. CDR3 sequence reads: CASSQARGSENYGYTF. The CDR3 DNA reads as TGCGCCAGCAGCCAAGCGAGGGGGTCGGAAAACTATGGCTACACCTTC.

The chain carries TRBV5-1 and TRBJ2-1; a possible D gene is TRBD1 (5 bases). The CDR3 consists of 14 residues. V lost 0 bases and J lost 9, with 13 bases in between. The germline CDR1 and CDR2 sequences are SGHRS and YFSETQ. The CDR3 sequence is CASSLGQGGGEQFF. The CDR3 DNA sequence: TGCGCCAGCAGCTTGGGTCAGGGTGGTGGTGAGCAGTTCTTC.

The chain carries TRBV9 and TRBJ1-2, with a possible D match to TRBD1 (6 bases). Germline V CDR1 and CDR2: SGDLS, YYNGEE. V was cut by 7 bases and J by 0 bases, with 13 bases left in between. The CDR3 length is 14 residues. The CDR3 sequence is CASGERTANYGYTF. CDR3 sequence (DNA): TGTGCCAGCGGGGAAAGGACAGCTAACTATGGCTACACCTTC.

Here the CDR3 DNA reads TGTGCCAGCGCGGGGGAGGGCCATAATTCACCCCTCCACTTT. It specifies CASAGEGHNSPLHF. The chain couples TRBV27 to TRBJ1-6; a possible D gene is TRBD1 (5 bases). Germline loops: CDR1 MNHEY, CDR2 SMNVEV (reference sequence). Trimming stripped 8 bases from V and 5 bases from J, with 13 bases between. The CDR3 has 14 amino acids.

Only one count was recorded for this clone. The V and J genes are TRBV5-1 and TRBJ2-3; tentative D call: TRBD1 (6 bases). Germline V lookup: CDR1 SGHRS, CDR2 YFSETQ. Trimming removed 1 base from V and 1 base from J, with 16 bases in between. This CDR3 has 17 residues. The CDR3 sequence is CASSLWGQRSGTDTQYF. CDR3 nucleotide sequence: TGCGCCAGCAGCTTGTGGGGACAAAGGTCTGGCACAGATACGCAGTATTTT.

V and J are TRBV7-8 and TRBJ2-7, with 10 bases aligning to TRBD1. The V gene's germline CDR1 is SGHVS and CDR2 FQNEAQ. Trimming cost V 1 base and J 4 bases; bases outside gene matches: 4. The CDR3 extends over 15 amino acids. In DNA form, the CDR3 reads TGTGCCAGCAGCTTAGAGACAGGGGGCAAGTACGAGCAGTACTTC. This gives the protein CASSLETGGKYEQYF.

V gene TRBV7-9 combines with J gene TRBJ2-7; 8 nucleotides agree with TRBD2. The junction had 10 bases not matched to a gene; V was cut back by 0 bases and J by 3 bases. Per germline, CDR1 SEHNR and CDR2 FQNEAQ (reference sequence). There are 17 residues in the CDR3. CDR3 in amino acids: CASSLADGTSRVYEQYF. CDR3 nucleotides: TGTGCCAGCAGCTTAGCGGACGGGACTAGTAGGGTCTACGAGCAGTACTTC.

The CDR3 protein is CASRKQTGVEFF. In nucleotides, the CDR3 is TGTGCCAGCAGGAAGCAGACAGGGGTTGAGTTCTTC. The rearrangement uses TRBV6-5 and TRBJ2-1; 8 bases agree with TRBD1. This CDR3 is built from 12 residues. The germline V gene encodes CDR1 MNHEY and CDR2 SVGAGI. The ends lost 6 bases at V and 14 bases at J; junction bases unmatched: 9.

The CDR3 is CATSREWGRGNEQFF. The CDR3 bases are TGTGCCACCAGCAGAGAGTGGGGCAGGGGTAATGAGCAGTTCTTC. The rearrangement uses TRBV15 and TRBJ2-1, with D possibly TRBD1 on 6 matching bases. Trimming removed 0 bases from V and 7 bases from J, with 13 bases in between. The CDR3 runs 15 residues. CDR1 is LNHNV and CDR2 is YYDKDF in the germline V gene (reference sequence).

The rearrangement links TRBV6-1 to TRBJ1-3; D call uncertain. The V gene lost 0 bases and the J gene lost 7 bases, with 13 bases spanning the gap. Germline CDR1 and CDR2: MNHNS and SASEGT. The CDR3 sequence is 15 residues long. The chain's CDR3 is CASSEAGGVPNTIYF. The CDR3 coding sequence is TGTGCCAGCAGTGAAGCCGGAGGAGTGCCGAACACCATATATTTT.